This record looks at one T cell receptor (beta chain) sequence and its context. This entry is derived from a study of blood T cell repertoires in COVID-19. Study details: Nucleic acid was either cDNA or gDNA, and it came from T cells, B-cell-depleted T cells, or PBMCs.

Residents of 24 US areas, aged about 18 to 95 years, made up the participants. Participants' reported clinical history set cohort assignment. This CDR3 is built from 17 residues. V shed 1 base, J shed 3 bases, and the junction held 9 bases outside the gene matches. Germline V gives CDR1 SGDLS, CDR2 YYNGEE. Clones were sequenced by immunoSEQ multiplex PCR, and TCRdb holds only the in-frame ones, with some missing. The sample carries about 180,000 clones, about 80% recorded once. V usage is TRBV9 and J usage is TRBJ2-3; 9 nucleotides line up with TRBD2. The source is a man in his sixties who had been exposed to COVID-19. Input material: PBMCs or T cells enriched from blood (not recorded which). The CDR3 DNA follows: TGTGCCAGCAGCGTATTGAGATCGGCGGGGGGGACAGATACGCAGTATTTT. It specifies CASSVLRSAGGTDTQYF. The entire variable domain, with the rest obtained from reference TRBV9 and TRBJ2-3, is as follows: DSGVTQTPKHLITATGQRVTLRCSPRSGDLSVYWYQQSLDQGLQFLIQYYNGEERAKGNILERFSAQQFPDLHSELNLSSLELGDSALYFCASSVLRSAGGTDTQYFGPGTRLTVL.